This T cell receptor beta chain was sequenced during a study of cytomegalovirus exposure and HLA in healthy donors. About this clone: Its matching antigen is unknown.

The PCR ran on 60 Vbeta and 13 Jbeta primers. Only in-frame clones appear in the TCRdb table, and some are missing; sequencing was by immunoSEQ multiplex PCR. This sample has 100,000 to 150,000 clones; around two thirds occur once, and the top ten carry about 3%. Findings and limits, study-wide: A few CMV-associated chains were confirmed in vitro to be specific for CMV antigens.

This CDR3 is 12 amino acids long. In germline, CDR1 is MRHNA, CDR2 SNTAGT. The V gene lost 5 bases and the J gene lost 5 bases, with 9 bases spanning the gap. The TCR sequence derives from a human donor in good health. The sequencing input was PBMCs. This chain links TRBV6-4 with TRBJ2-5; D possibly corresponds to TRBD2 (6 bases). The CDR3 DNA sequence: TGTGCCAGCAGTTACCGGGGGGAGACCCAGTACTTC. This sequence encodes CASSYRGETQYF.